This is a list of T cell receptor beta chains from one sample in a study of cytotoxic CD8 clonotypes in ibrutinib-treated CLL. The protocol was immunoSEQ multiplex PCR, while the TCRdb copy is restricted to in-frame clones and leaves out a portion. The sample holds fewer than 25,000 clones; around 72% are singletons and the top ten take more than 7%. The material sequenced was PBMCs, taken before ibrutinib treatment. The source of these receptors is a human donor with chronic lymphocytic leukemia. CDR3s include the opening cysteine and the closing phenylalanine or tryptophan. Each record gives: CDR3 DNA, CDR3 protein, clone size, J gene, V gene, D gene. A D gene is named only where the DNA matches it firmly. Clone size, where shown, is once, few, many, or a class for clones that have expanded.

DNA: TGTGCCAGCAGCTTCGAGAGCGGGAGTGGCACAGATACGCAGTATTTT
CDR3: CASSFESGSGTDTQYF
size: NA
J: TRBJ2-3
V: TRBV9
D: TRBD2

DNA: TGTGCCACCAGCAGGGACACCGGCAATCAGCCCCAGCATTTT
CDR3: CATSRDTGNQPQHF
size: NA
J: TRBJ1-5
V: TRBV15
D: NA

DNA: TGTGCCAGCTCCCCGTTGCGTGGTAGTGGGGGTGACACTGAAGCTTTCTTT
CDR3: CASSPLRGSGGDTEAFF
size: NA
J: TRBJ1-1
V: TRBV18
D: NA

DNA: TGTGCCTGGGGGTCCCGGGGCACTGAAGCTTTCTTT
CDR3: CAWGSRGTEAFF
size: NA
J: TRBJ1-1
V: TRBV30
D: NA

DNA: TGCGCCAGCACCGATGGAAACACCATATATTTT
CDR3: CASTDGNTIYF
size: NA
J: TRBJ1-3
V: TRBV10-1
D: NA

DNA: TGCGCCAGCAGCTTGGACGGCAGTCTTTATAGCAATCAGCCCCAGCATTTT
CDR3: CASSLDGSLYSNQPQHF
size: NA
J: TRBJ1-5
V: TRBV5-1
D: NA

DNA: TGTGCCAGCAGCCCAGGGGTCGGCGGGGGGGCGACAGATACGCAGTATTTT
CDR3: CASSPGVGGGATDTQYF
size: NA
J: TRBJ2-3
V: TRBV7-9
D: TRBD2

DNA: TGTGCCTGGAGTGCGTATTCTTCGGGGGGTGAAAAACTGTTTTTT
CDR3: CAWSAYSSGGEKLFF
size: NA
J: TRBJ1-4
V: TRBV30
D: NA

DNA: TGTGCCAGCAGTTTATCGGGGGGCAATCAGCCCCAGCATTTT
CDR3: CASSLSGGNQPQHF
size: few
J: TRBJ1-5
V: TRBV28
D: NA

DNA: TGTGCCAGTAGTATAGTCCGTGGGACCGGGGAGCTGTTTTTT
CDR3: CASSIVRGTGELFF
size: NA
J: TRBJ2-2
V: TRBV19
D: NA

DNA: TGTGCCAGCACCCCACCCGGGGTAGCGGGAGTAAAGACCCAGTACTTC
CDR3: CASTPPGVAGVKTQYF
size: NA
J: TRBJ2-5
V: TRBV28
D: TRBD2

DNA: TGTGCCAGCAGTGAAGGTCGGACAGGGTCCTTCTTT
CDR3: CASSEGRTGSFF
size: NA
J: TRBJ1-1
V: TRBV6-1
D: TRBD1

DNA: TGCGCCAGCAGCTCCAAGGACAGGGGGGATTACGAGCAGTACTTC
CDR3: CASSSKDRGDYEQYF
size: few
J: TRBJ2-7
V: TRBV5-1
D: TRBD1

DNA: TGTGCCAGCACCATTCCCGGTGGGGGCTCCTACGAGCAGTACTTC
CDR3: CASTIPGGGSYEQYF
size: NA
J: TRBJ2-7
V: TRBV28
D: NA

DNA: TGTGCGACTTCCCCCACAGGGATTTTTCCTACAGATACGCAGTATTTT
CDR3: CATSPTGIFPTDTQYF
size: NA
J: TRBJ2-3
V: TRBV30
D: NA

DNA: TGTGCCAGCTCACCACCTTCGGGACAGGGACGTGCGCAGTATTTT
CDR3: CASSPPSGQGRAQYF
size: NA
J: TRBJ2-3
V: TRBV18
D: TRBD1

DNA: TGTGCCAGCAGTCTGGACGGGTTAGGGACTAATGAAAAACTGTTTTTT
CDR3: CASSLDGLGTNEKLFF
size: few
J: TRBJ1-4
V: TRBV7-9
D: NA